The 30 T cell receptor beta chains below all came from one sample that was sequenced in a study of Tregs in tolerant kidney transplant recipients. TCRdb's copy holds only in-frame clones and misses some; the assay was immunoSEQ multiplex PCR. Of about 110,000 clones detected, almost 90% appear once; the ten largest clones hold just under 0.35%. The input for sequencing was CD4+ T cells from blood, taken before the transplant. The receptors shown here come from a human donor who received a combined kidney and bone marrow transplant.

The chain employs TRBV5-6 and TRBJ2-7; D uncertain. V gave up 4 bases and J gave up 2 bases, with 4 bases separating them. The CDR3 totals 11 residues. The germline gives CDR1 SGHDT, CDR2 YYEEEE. CDR3 protein: CASSRTYEQYF. The CDR3 DNA reads TGTGCCAGCAGCCGTACCTACGAGCAGTACTTC.

In DNA, the CDR3 is TGTGCCTGGACCACGATGGGGGGGCAGAGAGAGACCCAGTACTTC. Translated, it gives CAWTTMGGQRETQYF. The J gene is TRBJ2-5, the V gene TRBV30, with D possibly TRBD2 on 7 matching bases. The CDR3 has 15 amino acids. V lost 4 bases and J 4 bases, leaving 19 bases between the germline ends. CDR1 is GTSNPN and CDR2 is SVGIG in the germline V gene (reference sequence).

The chain carries TRBV5-6 and TRBJ2-5, with TRBD2 identical over 14 bases. In germline, CDR1 is SGHDT, CDR2 YYEEEE. There are 15 residues in the CDR3. Trimming at V came to 4 bases and at J to 4 bases, leaving 3 bases not matched to a gene. The DNA for the CDR3 is TGTGCCAGCAGCCCCGGGACTAGCGGGGGAGAGACCCAGTACTTC. Encoded protein: CASSPGTSGGETQYF.

The CDR3 bases are TGTGCCACGGGTCAGGGGCGGGGGAAAGGGTACGAGCAGTACTTC. It encodes CATGQGRGKGYEQYF. The genes are TRBV10-3 and TRBJ2-7, with a tentative D call TRBD2 (7 bases). The CDR3 totals 15 residues. CDR1 and CDR2 (germline): ENHRY, SYGVKD. Trimming took 10 bases from V and 4 from J, leaving 23 bases between them.

The chain uses TRBV5-4 and TRBJ2-7, with 16 bases aligning to TRBD2. This CDR3 is built from 17 residues. J gave up 0 bases and V 4 bases, and 4 bases lay outside the gene matches. Germline loops: CDR1 SGHNT, CDR2 YYREEE (reference sequence). The CDR3: CASSPGLAGGSSYEQYF. CDR3 DNA: TGTGCCAGCAGCCCGGGACTAGCGGGAGGGAGCTCCTACGAGCAGTACTTC. Full variable domain (rest looked up from reference TRBV5-4 and TRBJ2-7): ETGVTQSPTHLIKTRGQQVTLRCSSQSGHNTVSWYQQALGQGPQFIFQYYREEENGRGNFPPRFSGLQFPNYSSELNVNALELDDSALYLCASSPGLAGGSSYEQYFGPGTRLTVT.

The chain combines TRBV5-6 with TRBJ1-1; TRBD1 might be the D (6 bases). Germline-derived CDR1 and CDR2 are SGHDT and YYEEEE. Trimming shortened V by 3 bases and J by 0 bases, and 18 bases separated the two germline ends. The CDR3 covers 17 residues. CDR3 loop: CASSSGQPSQLNTEAFF. CDR3 DNA: TGTGCCAGCAGCTCAGGACAGCCAAGTCAGTTGAACACTGAAGCTTTCTTT.

The V gene is TRBV29-1, the J gene TRBJ1-1; 9 positions agree with TRBD1. There are 14 residues in the CDR3. The V and J ends lost 7 bases and 4 bases, in that order; junction bases with no gene match: 10. Germline V gives CDR1 SQVTM, CDR2 ANQGSEA. The CDR3, as DNA: TGCAGCGCCCCTAGACAGGGGGAGCCCACTGAAGCTTTCTTT. It is translated as CSAPRQGEPTEAFF.

The V and J genes are TRBV18 and TRBJ1-3, with 10 positions matching TRBD1. The CDR3 is 16 amino acids. Germline assignment: CDR1 KGHSH and CDR2 LQKENI. V gave up 1 base and J gave up 3 bases; unmatched junction bases: 3. In DNA form, the CDR3 reads TGTGCCAGCTCACCACTCGGGACAGGGGATGGAAACACCATATATTTT. Translated: CASSPLGTGDGNTIYF.

The chain joins TRBV19 to TRBJ2-7, with 7 bases identical to TRBD1. With 8 bases clipped from V and 1 base from J, the junction kept 11 bases outside the gene matches. CDR1 is LNHDA and CDR2 is SQIVND in the germline V gene (reference sequence). The CDR3 has 15 amino acids. The CDR3 protein is CASGRQGKTSYEQYF. In DNA, the CDR3 is TGTGCCAGTGGCCGACAGGGTAAGACATCCTACGAGCAGTACTTC.

The chain uses TRBV4-1 and TRBJ1-1; D is uncertain. Germline V gene lookup returns CDR1 MGHRA and CDR2 YSYEKL. The CDR3 runs to 11 residues. Deletions cut 10 bases from V and 3 bases from J, with 9 bases between. CDR3 protein: CATQRDTEAFF. Written as DNA, the CDR3 is TGCGCCACCCAACGGGACACTGAAGCTTTCTTT.

The chain employs TRBV29-1 and TRBJ1-1, with 7 bases identical to TRBD1. The V gene end was trimmed by 7 bases and the J gene end by 4 bases; junction bases not matched to a gene: 12. This CDR3 comprises 14 residues. The germline CDR1 and CDR2 sequences are SQVTM and ANQGSEA. CDR3 nucleotide sequence: TGCAGCGCGGGGGGGCGACAGGGTGGCACTGAAGCTTTCTTT. It yields the protein CSAGGRQGGTEAFF.

The rearrangement links TRBV29-1 to TRBJ2-3; possible D gene TRBD2, 5 bases. The ends were cut back, 6 bases at V and 0 bases at J, with 13 bases in the middle. There are 14 residues in the CDR3. CDR1 is SQVTM and CDR2 is ANQGSEA in the germline V gene. The DNA of the CDR3 is TGCAGCGTCGCCGGACTCGGTAGCACAGATACGCAGTATTTT. This codes for CSVAGLGSTDTQYF.

The chain uses TRBV28 and TRBJ2-7; 12 bases agree with TRBD1. Germline lookup yields CDR1 MDHEN and CDR2 SYDVKM. Losses at the gene ends were 5 bases for V and 7 bases for J; bases not matched to a gene: 15. The CDR3 runs 17 residues. The CDR3 DNA is TGTGCCAGCAGTAGCCACACCGGGACAGGGGGCTTTTGGGAGCAGTACTTC. Encoded protein: CASSSHTGTGGFWEQYF.

V is TRBV5-6 and J is TRBJ2-7; D is unresolved. The V end was cut by 0 bases, the J end by 6 bases, with 7 bases between. The CDR3 extends over 12 amino acids. Per germline, CDR1 SGHDT and CDR2 YYEEEE. CDR3 region: CASSLVSSEQYF. In nucleotides, the CDR3 is TGTGCCAGCAGCTTGGTGAGTTCCGAGCAGTACTTC.

The J gene is TRBJ1-5, the V gene TRBV6-5, with TRBD1 as a possible D gene (6 bases). The length of the CDR3 is 16 residues. Germline CDR1 MNHEY, CDR2 SVGAGI. Trimming removed 0 bases at V and 0 bases at J, with 9 bases between. The CDR3 sequence is CASSYSGQNSNQPQHF. The CDR3 DNA reads as TGTGCCAGCAGTTACTCCGGACAGAATAGCAATCAGCCCCAGCATTTT.

This clone was counted a single time. The V and J genes are TRBV7-2 and TRBJ2-3; tentatively, D is TRBD1 (5 bases). Germline CDR1 SGHTA, CDR2 FQGNSA. The CDR3 spans 16 residues. V lost 5 bases and J lost 1, with 16 bases in between. Here the CDR3 reads CASSPRALHRTDTQYF. CDR3 nucleotides: TGTGCCAGCAGCCCCAGGGCGCTCCATCGCACAGATACGCAGTATTTT.

The rearrangement joins TRBV5-1 to TRBJ1-1; possible D gene TRBD1, 6 bases. The CDR3 spans 13 residues. The germline V and J ends were trimmed by 4 bases and 8 bases, with 15 bases remaining between them. In germline, CDR1 is SGHRS, CDR2 YFSETQ. In DNA form, the CDR3 reads TGCGCCAGCAGCCCCTCGGGGGGCAAGGAAGCTTTCTTT. Its translation: CASSPSGGKEAFF.

This chain links TRBV15 with TRBJ2-1, with 9 bases lining up with TRBD2. CDR1 and CDR2 (germline): LNHNV, YYDKDF (reference sequence). The CDR3 has 16 amino acids. Losses at the gene ends were 1 base for V and 7 bases for J; bases not matched to a gene: 8. CDR3 residues: CATSRGGGGARNEQFF. CDR3 nucleotides: TGTGCCACCAGCAGAGGCGGCGGGGGGGCCCGGAATGAGCAGTTCTTC.

The chain links TRBV30 to TRBJ2-7; D ambiguous. Per the germline V gene, CDR1 is GTSNPN and CDR2 is SVGIG (reference sequence). V lost 0 bases, J lost 3 bases, and 6 bases lay in between. The CDR3 totals 12 residues. The CDR3 DNA is TGTGCCTGGAGTGTAACGCGCTACGAGCAGTACTTC. Protein product: CAWSVTRYEQYF. Combining the CDR3 with reference TRBV30 and TRBJ2-7 gives the whole variable domain SQTIHQWPATLVQPVGSPLSLECTVEGTSNPNLYWYRQAAGRGLQLLFYSVGIGQISSEVPQNLSASRPQDRQFILSSKKLLLSDSGFYLCAWSVTRYEQYFGPGTRLTVT.

CDR3 nucleotides: TGTGCCAGCAGCCAGTCAGGGGTCACTGAAGCTTTCTTT. It translates to CASSQSGVTEAFF. V usage is TRBV7-9 and J usage is TRBJ1-1, with a possible D match to TRBD1 (6 bases). V dropped 5 bases and J dropped 4 bases, with 11 bases sitting between them. Germline assignment: CDR1 SEHNR and CDR2 FQNEAQ (reference sequence). There are 13 residues in the CDR3.

The genes are TRBV5-1 and TRBJ1-1, with D hard to call. Trimming removed 3 bases from V and 3 bases from J, with 12 bases in between. The CDR3 is made up of 14 amino acids. CDR1 is SGHRS, CDR2 YFSETQ, per germline. In DNA form, the CDR3 reads TGCGCCAGCAGCTCAACCACGGGGTACACTGAAGCTTTCTTT. Translated, it gives CASSSTTGYTEAFF.

The V call is TRBV9, the J call TRBJ1-1; D gene ambiguous. Germline V CDR1 and CDR2: SGDLS, YYNGEE. Between the trimmed V and J ends, which lost 0 bases and 1 base, there was a span of 7 bases. CDR3 size: 14 residues. In DNA, the CDR3 is TGTGCCAGCAGCGTAGAACGGGGGAACACTGAAGCTTTCTTT. This codes for CASSVERGNTEAFF.

This chain links TRBV18 with TRBJ2-2; TRBD2 matches 9 bases. The junction had 4 bases not matched to a gene; V was cut back by 3 bases and J by 5 bases. The CDR3 is made up of 15 amino acids. Per the germline V gene, CDR1 is KGHSH and CDR2 is LQKENI. CDR3 nucleotide sequence: TGTGCCAGCTCACCCATAGCGGGAGTTACCGGGGAGCTGTTTTTT. This codes for CASSPIAGVTGELFF.

This sequence joins TRBV7-2 and TRBJ2-1, with TRBD2 matching 12 bases. With V trimmed by 5 bases and J by 9 bases, 8 bases remained unmatched. From germline, CDR1 is SGHTA and CDR2 FQGNSA. The CDR3 contains 15 residues. The CDR3 loop reads CASSPLAGGRGEQFF. The CDR3 region has the DNA TGTGCCAGCAGCCCCCTAGCGGGAGGGCGGGGTGAGCAGTTCTTC.

The J gene is TRBJ2-1, the V gene TRBV6-1; TRBD2 matches 11 bases. Trimming took 3 bases from V and 3 from J; bases not matched to a gene: 7. Per the germline V gene, CDR1 is MNHNS and CDR2 is SASEGT. The CDR3 length is 17 residues. The CDR3 sequence: CASSDPTSGISYNEQFF. The CDR3 coding sequence is TGTGCCAGCAGTGATCCGACTAGCGGGATTAGCTACAATGAGCAGTTCTTC.

The chain is built from TRBV14 and TRBJ1-4, with D uncertain. CDR1 is SGHDN and CDR2 is FVKESK in the germline V gene. V lost 2 bases, J lost 0 bases, and 7 bases lay in between. CDR3 length: 15 residues. The CDR3 region is CASSQQQATNEKLFF. CDR3 nucleotide sequence: TGTGCCAGCAGCCAACAGCAGGCAACTAATGAAAAACTGTTTTTT.

The chain is built from TRBV14 and TRBJ2-5; D is unresolved. V shed 1 base and J shed 5 bases, with 8 bases lying between them. CDR1 and CDR2 (germline): SGHDN, FVKESK. This CDR3 is built from 13 residues. Here the CDR3 DNA reads TGTGCCAGCAGCCAAGGTCTCAGGGAGACCCAGTACTTC. It codes for CASSQGLRETQYF.

The V call is TRBV30, the J call TRBJ2-5; no clear D. Germline V lookup: CDR1 GTSNPN, CDR2 SVGIG (reference sequence). This CDR3 region has 12 residues. V shed 1 base and J shed 5 bases, with 8 bases lying between them. The CDR3 here is CAWSGLFETQYF. The CDR3 DNA is TGTGCCTGGAGTGGTCTGTTTGAGACCCAGTACTTC.

The rearrangement links TRBV11-2 to TRBJ2-6, with D possibly matching TRBD1 (7 bases). V lost 8 bases and J lost 0, with 20 bases in between. There are 18 residues in the CDR3. Germline V lookup: CDR1 SGHAT, CDR2 FQNNGV. The CDR3 is CASGLPGQPSSGANVLTF. DNA of the CDR3: TGTGCCAGCGGACTACCGGGACAGCCTTCCTCTGGGGCCAACGTCCTGACTTTC.

The J gene is TRBJ1-1, the V gene TRBV7-9; perhaps TRBD1 as D (6 bases). Trimming cost V 5 bases and J 7 bases, with 23 bases left between them. The V gene's germline CDR1 is SEHNR and CDR2 FQNEAQ (reference sequence). The CDR3 extends over 16 amino acids. CDR3 sequence (DNA): TGTGCCAGCAGCCCCGATCCGGGACACCGTGGAGGTGAAGCTTTCTTT. Translating gives CASSPDPGHRGGEAFF.